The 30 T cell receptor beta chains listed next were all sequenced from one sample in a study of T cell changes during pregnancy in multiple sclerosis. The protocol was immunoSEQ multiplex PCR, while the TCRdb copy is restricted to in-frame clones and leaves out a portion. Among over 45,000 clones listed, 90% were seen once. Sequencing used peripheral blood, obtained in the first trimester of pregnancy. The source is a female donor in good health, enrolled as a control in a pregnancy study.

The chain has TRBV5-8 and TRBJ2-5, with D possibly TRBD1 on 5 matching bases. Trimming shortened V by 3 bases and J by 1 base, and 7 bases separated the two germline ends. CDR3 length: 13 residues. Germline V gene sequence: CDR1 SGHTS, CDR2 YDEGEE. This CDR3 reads CASSSTVQETQYF. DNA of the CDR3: TGTGCCAGCAGCTCGACAGTCCAAGAGACCCAGTACTTC.

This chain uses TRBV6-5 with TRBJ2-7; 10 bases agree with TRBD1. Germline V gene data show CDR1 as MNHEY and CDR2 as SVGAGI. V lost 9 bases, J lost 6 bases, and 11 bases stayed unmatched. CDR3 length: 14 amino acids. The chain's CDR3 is CASYPGQGPLEQYF. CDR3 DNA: TGTGCCAGTTACCCGGGACAGGGGCCTCTCGAGCAGTACTTC.

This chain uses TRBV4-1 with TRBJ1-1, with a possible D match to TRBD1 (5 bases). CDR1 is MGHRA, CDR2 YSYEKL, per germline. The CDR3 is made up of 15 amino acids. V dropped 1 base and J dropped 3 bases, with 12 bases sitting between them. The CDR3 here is CASSQAPGLDTEAFF. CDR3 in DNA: TGCGCCAGCAGCCAAGCTCCAGGGCTGGACACTGAAGCTTTCTTT.

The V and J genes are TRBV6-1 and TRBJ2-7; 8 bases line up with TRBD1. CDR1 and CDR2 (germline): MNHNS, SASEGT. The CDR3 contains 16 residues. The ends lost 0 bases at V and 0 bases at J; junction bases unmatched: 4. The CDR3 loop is CASSEATGTGSYEQYF. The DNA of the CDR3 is TGTGCCAGCAGTGAAGCAACCGGGACAGGCTCCTACGAGCAGTACTTC.

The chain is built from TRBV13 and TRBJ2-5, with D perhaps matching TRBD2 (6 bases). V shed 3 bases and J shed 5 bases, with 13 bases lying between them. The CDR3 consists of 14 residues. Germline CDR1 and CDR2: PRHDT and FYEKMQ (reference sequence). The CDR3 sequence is CASSFGGAGETQYF. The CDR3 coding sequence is TGTGCCAGCAGCTTCGGAGGGGCAGGGGAGACCCAGTACTTC.

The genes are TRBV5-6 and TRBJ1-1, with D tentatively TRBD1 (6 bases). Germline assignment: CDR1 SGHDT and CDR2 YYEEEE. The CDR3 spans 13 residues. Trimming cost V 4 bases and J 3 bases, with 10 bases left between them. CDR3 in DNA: TGTGCCAGCAGCATAGCAGGGGACACTGAAGCTTTCTTT. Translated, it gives CASSIAGDTEAFF.

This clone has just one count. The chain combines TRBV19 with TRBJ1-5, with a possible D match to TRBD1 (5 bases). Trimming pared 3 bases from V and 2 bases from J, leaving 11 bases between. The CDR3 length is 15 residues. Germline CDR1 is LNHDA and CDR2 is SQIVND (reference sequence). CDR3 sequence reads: CASSISQGRNQPQHF. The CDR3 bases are TGTGCCAGTAGTATCTCCCAGGGCCGCAATCAGCCCCAGCATTTT.

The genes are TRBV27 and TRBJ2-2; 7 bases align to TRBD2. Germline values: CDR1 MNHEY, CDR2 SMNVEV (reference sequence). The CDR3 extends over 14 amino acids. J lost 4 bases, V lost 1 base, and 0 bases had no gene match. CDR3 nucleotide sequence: TGTGCCAGCAGTTTATGGGGGGGCACCGGGGAGCTGTTTTTT. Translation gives CASSLWGGTGELFF.

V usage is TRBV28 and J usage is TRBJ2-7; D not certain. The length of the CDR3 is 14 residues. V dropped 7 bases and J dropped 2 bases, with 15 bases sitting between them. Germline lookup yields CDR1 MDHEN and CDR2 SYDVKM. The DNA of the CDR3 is TGTGCCAGCACCAGTACCCAACCCCCCTACGAGCAGTACTTC. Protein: CASTSTQPPYEQYF.

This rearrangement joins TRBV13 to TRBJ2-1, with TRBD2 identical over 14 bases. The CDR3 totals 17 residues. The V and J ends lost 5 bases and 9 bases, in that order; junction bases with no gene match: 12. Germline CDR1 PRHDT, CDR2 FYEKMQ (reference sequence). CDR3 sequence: CASSLIGLAGGGVEQFF. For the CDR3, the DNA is TGTGCCAGCAGCCTAATAGGACTAGCGGGAGGCGGGGTTGAGCAGTTCTTC.

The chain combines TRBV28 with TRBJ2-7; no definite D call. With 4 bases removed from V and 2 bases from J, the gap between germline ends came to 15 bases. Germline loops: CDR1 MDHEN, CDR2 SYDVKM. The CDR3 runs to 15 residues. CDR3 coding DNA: TGTGCCAGCAGTTCCCACACGACAAGCACCTACGAGCAGTACTTC. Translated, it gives CASSSHTTSTYEQYF.

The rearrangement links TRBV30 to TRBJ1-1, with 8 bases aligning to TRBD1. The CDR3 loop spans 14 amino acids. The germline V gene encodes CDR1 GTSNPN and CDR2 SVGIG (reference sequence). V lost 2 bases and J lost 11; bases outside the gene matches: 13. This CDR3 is CAWSRVAGGGRAFF. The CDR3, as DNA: TGTGCCTGGAGTAGGGTGGCAGGGGGCGGTCGGGCTTTCTTT.

The CDR3 DNA follows: TGTGCCAGCAGCTTATGGCGGGGTATCCAGCCCCAGCATTTT. Its protein product is CASSLWRGIQPQHF. The V call is TRBV5-6, the J call TRBJ1-5; no firm D call. The ends were cut back, 2 bases at V and 7 bases at J, with 13 bases in the middle. There are 14 residues in the CDR3. CDR1 and CDR2 from the germline V gene are SGHDT and YYEEEE.

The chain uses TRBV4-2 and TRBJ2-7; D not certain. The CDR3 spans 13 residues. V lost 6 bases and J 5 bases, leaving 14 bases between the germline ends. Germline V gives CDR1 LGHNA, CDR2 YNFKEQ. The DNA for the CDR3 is TGTGCCAGCAGTACTATGGGTATGGACGAGCAGTACTTC. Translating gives CASSTMGMDEQYF.

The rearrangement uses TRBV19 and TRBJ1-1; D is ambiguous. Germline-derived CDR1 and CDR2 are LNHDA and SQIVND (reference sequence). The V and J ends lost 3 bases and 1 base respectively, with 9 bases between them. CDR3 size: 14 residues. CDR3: CASSIREGNTEAFF. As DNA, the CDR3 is TGTGCCAGTAGTATTAGGGAGGGGAACACTGAAGCTTTCTTT. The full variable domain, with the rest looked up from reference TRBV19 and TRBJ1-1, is DGGITQSPKYLFRKEGQNVTLSCEQNLNHDAMYWYRQDPGQGLRLIYYSQIVNDFQKGDIAEGYSVSREKKESFPLTVTSAQKNPTAFYLCASSIREGNTEAFFGQGTRLTVV.

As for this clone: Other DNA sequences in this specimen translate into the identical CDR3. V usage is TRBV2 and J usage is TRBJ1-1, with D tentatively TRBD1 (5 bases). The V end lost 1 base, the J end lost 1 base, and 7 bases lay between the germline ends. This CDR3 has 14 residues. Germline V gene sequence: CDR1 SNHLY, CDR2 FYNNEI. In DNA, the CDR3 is TGTGCCAGCAGTGAAGGAGGACAGAACACTGAAGCTTTCTTT. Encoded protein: CASSEGGQNTEAFF.

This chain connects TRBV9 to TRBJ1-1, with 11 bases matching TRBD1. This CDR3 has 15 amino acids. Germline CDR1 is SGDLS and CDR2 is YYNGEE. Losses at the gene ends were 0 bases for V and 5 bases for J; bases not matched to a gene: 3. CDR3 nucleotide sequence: TGTGCCAGCAGCGTAGGGGACAGGGGGGGGACTGAAGCTTTCTTT. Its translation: CASSVGDRGGTEAFF.

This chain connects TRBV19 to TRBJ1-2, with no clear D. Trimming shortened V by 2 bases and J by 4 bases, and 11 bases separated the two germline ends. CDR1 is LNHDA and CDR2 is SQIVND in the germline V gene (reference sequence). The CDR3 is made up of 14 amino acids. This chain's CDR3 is CASSITGELYGYTF. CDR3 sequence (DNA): TGTGCCAGTAGTATAACCGGAGAGCTCTATGGCTACACCTTC.

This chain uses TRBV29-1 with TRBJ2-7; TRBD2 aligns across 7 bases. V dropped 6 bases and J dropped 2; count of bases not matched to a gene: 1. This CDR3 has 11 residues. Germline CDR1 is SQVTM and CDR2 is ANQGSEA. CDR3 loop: CSVGLAYEQYF. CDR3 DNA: TGCAGCGTAGGACTAGCCTACGAGCAGTACTTC.

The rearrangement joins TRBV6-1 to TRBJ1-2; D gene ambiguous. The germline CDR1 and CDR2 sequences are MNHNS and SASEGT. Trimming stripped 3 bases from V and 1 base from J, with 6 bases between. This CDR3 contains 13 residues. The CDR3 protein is CASSDRDNYGYTF. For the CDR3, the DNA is TGTGCCAGCAGTGACCGGGATAACTATGGCTACACCTTC.

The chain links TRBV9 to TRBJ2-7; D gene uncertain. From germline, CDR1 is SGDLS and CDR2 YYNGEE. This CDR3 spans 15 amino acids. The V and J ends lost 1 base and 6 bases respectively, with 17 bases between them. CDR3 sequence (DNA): TGTGCCAGCAGCGTATCAAGCGCACCAAACTCCGAGCAGTACTTC. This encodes CASSVSSAPNSEQYF.

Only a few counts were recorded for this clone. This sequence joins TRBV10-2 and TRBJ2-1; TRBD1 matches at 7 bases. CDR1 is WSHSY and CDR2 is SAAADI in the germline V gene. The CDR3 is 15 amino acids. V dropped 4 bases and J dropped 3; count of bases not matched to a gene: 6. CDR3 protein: CASSVVQGDYNEQFF. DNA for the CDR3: TGCGCCAGCAGTGTGGTGCAGGGGGACTACAATGAGCAGTTCTTC.

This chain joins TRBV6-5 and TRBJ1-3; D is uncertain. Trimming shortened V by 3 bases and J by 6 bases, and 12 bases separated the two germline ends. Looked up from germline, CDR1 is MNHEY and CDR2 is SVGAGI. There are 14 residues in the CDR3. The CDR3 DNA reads TGTGCCAGCAGTTATACCGCGGGCCAAAACACCATATATTTT. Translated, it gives CASSYTAGQNTIYF.

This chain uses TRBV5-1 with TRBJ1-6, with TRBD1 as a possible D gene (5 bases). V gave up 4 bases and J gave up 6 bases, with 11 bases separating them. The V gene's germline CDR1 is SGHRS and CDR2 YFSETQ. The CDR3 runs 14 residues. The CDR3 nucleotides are TGCGCCAGCAGCCTCCGGGACTTTAATTCACCCCTCCACTTT. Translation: CASSLRDFNSPLHF.

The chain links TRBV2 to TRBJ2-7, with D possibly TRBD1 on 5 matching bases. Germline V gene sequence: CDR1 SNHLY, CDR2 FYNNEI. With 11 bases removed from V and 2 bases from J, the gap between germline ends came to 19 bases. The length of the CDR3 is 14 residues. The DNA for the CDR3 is TGTGCCTTTACACCCAGGGTAAGGGCCTACGAGCAGTACTTC. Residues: CAFTPRVRAYEQYF.

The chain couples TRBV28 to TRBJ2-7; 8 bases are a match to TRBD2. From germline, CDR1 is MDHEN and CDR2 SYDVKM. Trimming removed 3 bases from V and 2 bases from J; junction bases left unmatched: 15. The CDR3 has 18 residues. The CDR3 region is CASSFQYPGTSAAYEQYF. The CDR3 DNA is TGTGCCAGCAGTTTTCAATACCCCGGGACTAGTGCCGCCTACGAGCAGTACTTC.

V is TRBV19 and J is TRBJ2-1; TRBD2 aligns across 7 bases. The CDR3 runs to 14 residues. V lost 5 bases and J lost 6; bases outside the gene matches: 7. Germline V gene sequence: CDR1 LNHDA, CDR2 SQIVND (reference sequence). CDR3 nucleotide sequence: TGTGCCAGTAGTCCCCCTAGCGGCCCCAATGAGCAGTTCTTC. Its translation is CASSPPSGPNEQFF. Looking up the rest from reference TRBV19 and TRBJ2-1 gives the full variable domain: DGGITQSPKYLFRKEGQNVTLSCEQNLNHDAMYWYRQDPGQGLRLIYYSQIVNDFQKGDIAEGYSVSREKKESFPLTVTSAQKNPTAFYLCASSPPSGPNEQFFGPGTRLTVL.

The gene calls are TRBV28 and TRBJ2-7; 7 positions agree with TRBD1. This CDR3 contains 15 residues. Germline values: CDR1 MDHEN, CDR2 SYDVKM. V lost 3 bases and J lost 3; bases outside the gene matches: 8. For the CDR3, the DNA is TGTGCCAGCAGTTTGATGGGGGACAGTGACTACGAGCAGTACTTC. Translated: CASSLMGDSDYEQYF.

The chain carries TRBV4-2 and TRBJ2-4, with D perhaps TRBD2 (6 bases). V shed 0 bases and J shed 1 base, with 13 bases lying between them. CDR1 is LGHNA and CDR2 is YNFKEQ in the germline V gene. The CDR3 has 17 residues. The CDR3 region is CASSQDMAEGAKNIQYF. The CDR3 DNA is TGTGCCAGCAGCCAAGATATGGCGGAGGGGGCCAAAAACATTCAGTACTTC.

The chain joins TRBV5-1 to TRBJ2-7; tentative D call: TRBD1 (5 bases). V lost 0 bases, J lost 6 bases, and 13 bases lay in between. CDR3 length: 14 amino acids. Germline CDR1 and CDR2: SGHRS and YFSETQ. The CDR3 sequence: CASSLEQGASEQYF. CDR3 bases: TGCGCCAGCAGCTTGGAGCAGGGCGCGAGCGAGCAGTACTTC.